Detailed here is one TCR beta chain. As yet, its antigen is unknown. TCRdb used MiXCR to reprocess the RT-PCR reads, holding one entry per CDR3 protein. The repertoire holds about 190,000 distinct CDR3 sequences, with around 14% as singletons. This entry comes from a study of response to subunit inactivated influenza vaccine. In germline, CDR1 is PRHDT, CDR2 FYEKMQ (reference sequence). V was shortened by 0 bases and J by 5 bases, with 8 bases between the two germline ends. The CDR3 is 14 amino acids. Study conclusions and caveats: Authors suggested that a seasonal influenza vaccination recruits few new T cells each time.

The receptor comes from a man between 50 and 59 years old who received an inactivated influenza vaccine. The sample in question was CD8+ T cells sorted from PBMCs, obtained less than 6 days after vaccination. V usage is TRBV13 and J usage is TRBJ1-5; no reliable D call. The CDR3 DNA is TGTGCCAGCAGCTTAGGAGCCCCTCATCAGCCCCAGCATTTT. This gives the protein CASSLGAPHQPQHF. The full variable domain, rest sourced from reference TRBV13 and TRBJ1-5, is AAGVIQSPRHLIKEKRETATLKCYPIPRHDTVYWYQQGPGQDPQFLISFYEKMQSDKGSIPDRFSAQQFSDYHSELNMSSLELGDSALYFCASSLGAPHQPQHFGDGTRLSIL.